These 8 T cell receptor beta chains came from one sample sequenced in a study of cytomegalovirus exposure and HLA in healthy donors. Clones were read by immunoSEQ multiplex PCR, and TCRdb kept only the in-frame ones, dropping some. The sample carries 200,000 to 250,000 clones, 65% to 85% recorded once. Sequencing was done on a sample of PBMCs. These TCRs come from a woman in her 30s in good health and CMV-seropositive.

This chain joins TRBV9 and TRBJ2-5; 11 nucleotides align to TRBD1. CDR1 SGDLS and CDR2 YYNGEE come from the germline V gene. V shed 3 bases, J shed 5 bases, and the junction held 6 bases outside the gene matches. The CDR3 runs 15 residues. The CDR3: CASSGIGTGGETQYF. The CDR3 DNA reads as TGTGCCAGCAGCGGGATTGGGACAGGGGGGGAGACCCAGTACTTC.

This chain connects TRBV5-1 to TRBJ1-2; D is ambiguous. The CDR3 extends over 13 amino acids. Germline V gives CDR1 SGHRS, CDR2 YFSETQ. Deletions cut 1 base from V and 5 bases from J, with 9 bases between. The CDR3 bases are TGCGCCAGCAGCTTGACGTCGGGGTATGGCTACACCTTC. It encodes CASSLTSGYGYTF.

The chain employs TRBV7-9 and TRBJ1-4, with D perhaps TRBD1 (5 bases). The CDR3 consists of 14 residues. Per the germline V gene, CDR1 is SEHNR and CDR2 is FQNEAQ (reference sequence). V gave up 4 bases and J gave up 9 bases, with 15 bases separating them. CDR3 in amino acids: CASSSTARDQKLFF. The DNA for the CDR3 is TGTGCCAGCAGCTCTACGGCCAGGGACCAAAAACTGTTTTTT.

This clone has a single count. This chain connects TRBV25-1 to TRBJ2-7; no firm D call. This CDR3 is 15 amino acids long. The germline V gene has CDR1 MGHDK and CDR2 SYGVNS. V gave up 2 bases and J gave up 0 bases, with 11 bases separating them. CDR3 DNA sequence: TGTGCCAGCAGTGAAGGGGAAGTTATCTCCTACGAGCAGTACTTC. Amino acids: CASSEGEVISYEQYF.

This rearrangement joins TRBV20-1 to TRBJ2-7; D ambiguous. Germline V lookup: CDR1 DFQATT, CDR2 SNEGSKA (reference sequence). The CDR3 is 11 residues long. V dropped 3 bases and J dropped 4 bases, with 7 bases sitting between them. The CDR3 spells CSASHLYEQYF. The DNA of the CDR3 is TGCAGTGCTAGTCACCTGTACGAGCAGTACTTC.

The V gene is TRBV6-5, the J gene TRBJ1-5; 7 bases line up with TRBD1. This CDR3 is 15 amino acids long. Germline assignment: CDR1 MNHEY and CDR2 SVGAGI. Germline trimming cut 8 bases from V and 4 bases from J; bases unmatched to any gene: 11. The CDR3 sequence: CASRETGMENQPQHF. The CDR3 DNA reads as TGTGCCAGCCGAGAGACAGGGATGGAGAATCAGCCCCAGCATTTT.

The chain links TRBV5-1 to TRBJ2-1; D may correspond to TRBD1 or TRBD2 (6 bases each). V lost 4 bases, J lost 8 bases, and 19 bases lay in between. The CDR3 loop spans 15 amino acids. CDR1 SGHRS and CDR2 YFSETQ come from the germline V gene. In DNA, the CDR3 is TGCGCCAGCAGCCCGGGGGCAATCGGGACCGATGAGCAGTTCTTC. This sequence encodes CASSPGAIGTDEQFF.

The chain has TRBV11-2 and TRBJ1-1, with D possibly being TRBD1 (5 bases). CDR1 SGHAT and CDR2 FQNNGV come from the germline V gene. The CDR3 totals 15 residues. V was cut by 0 bases and J by 3 bases, with 11 bases left in between. CDR3 loop: CASSLDRAGYTEAFF. For the CDR3, the DNA is TGTGCCAGCAGCTTAGATCGGGCAGGGTACACTGAAGCTTTCTTT.